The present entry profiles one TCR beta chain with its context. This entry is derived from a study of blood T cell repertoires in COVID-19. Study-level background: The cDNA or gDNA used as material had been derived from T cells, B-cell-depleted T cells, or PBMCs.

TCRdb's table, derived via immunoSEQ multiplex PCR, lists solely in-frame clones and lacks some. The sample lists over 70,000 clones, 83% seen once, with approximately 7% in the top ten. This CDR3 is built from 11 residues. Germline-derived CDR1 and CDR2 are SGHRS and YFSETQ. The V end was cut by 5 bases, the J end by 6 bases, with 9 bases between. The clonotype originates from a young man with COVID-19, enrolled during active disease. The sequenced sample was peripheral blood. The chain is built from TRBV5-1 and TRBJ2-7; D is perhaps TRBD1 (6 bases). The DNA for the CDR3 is TGCGCCAGCAGTGACAGGCGCGAGCAGTACTTC. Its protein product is CASSDRREQYF.